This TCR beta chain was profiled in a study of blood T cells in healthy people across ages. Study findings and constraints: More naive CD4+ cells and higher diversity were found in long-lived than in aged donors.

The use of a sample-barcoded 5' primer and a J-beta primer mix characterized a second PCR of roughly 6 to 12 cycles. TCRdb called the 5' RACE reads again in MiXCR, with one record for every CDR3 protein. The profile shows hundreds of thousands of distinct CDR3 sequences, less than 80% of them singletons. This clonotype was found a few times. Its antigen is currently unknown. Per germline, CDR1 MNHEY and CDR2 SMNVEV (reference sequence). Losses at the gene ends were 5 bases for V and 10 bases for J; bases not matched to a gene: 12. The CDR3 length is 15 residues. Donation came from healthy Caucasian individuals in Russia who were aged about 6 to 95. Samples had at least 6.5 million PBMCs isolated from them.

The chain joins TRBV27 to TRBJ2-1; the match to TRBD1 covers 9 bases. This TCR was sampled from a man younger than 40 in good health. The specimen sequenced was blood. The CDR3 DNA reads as TGTGCCAGCAGTCAATGGGGACAGGGATATGTCGAGCAGTTCTTC. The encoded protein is CASSQWGQGYVEQFF.